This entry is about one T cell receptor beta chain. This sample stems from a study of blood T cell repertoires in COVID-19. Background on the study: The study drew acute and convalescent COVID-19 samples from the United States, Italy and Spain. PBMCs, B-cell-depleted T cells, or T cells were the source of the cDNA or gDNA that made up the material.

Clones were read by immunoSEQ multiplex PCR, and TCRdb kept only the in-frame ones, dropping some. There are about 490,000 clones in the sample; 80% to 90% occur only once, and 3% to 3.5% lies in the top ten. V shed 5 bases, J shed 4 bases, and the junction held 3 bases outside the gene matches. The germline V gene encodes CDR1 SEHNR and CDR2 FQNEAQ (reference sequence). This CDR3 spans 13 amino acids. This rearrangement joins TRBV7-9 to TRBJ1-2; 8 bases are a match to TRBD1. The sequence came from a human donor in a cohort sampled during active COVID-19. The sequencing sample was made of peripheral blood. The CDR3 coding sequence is TGTGCCAGCAGCCAACAGGGGGGCTATGGCTACACCTTC. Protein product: CASSQQGGYGYTF.